The 10 T cell receptor beta chains below come from one sample, sequenced in a study of CD8 T cells in ankylosing spondylitis (dated by TCRdb to about 2017). What the research found in general, with its limitations: A TCR beta motif made up of about eight highly homologous amino acid variants appeared to be characteristic of blood from ankylosing spondylitis patients.

Library method: 5' RACE. The instrument given in TCRdb is Illumina HiSeq 2500. TCRdb passed the public sequencing reads through fastp at Q25 and MiXCR, retaining productive beta sequences. A single entry per CDR3 protein holds the most common genes and DNA from its merged rows. This sample holds about 460,000 distinct CDR3 sequences; approximately 5% were observed only once. The ten most abundant clones make up around 3.5% of the sample. These TCRs' antigens remain unknown. The sequencing input was blood, either unsorted or a sorted T cell fraction (not recorded which). Receptor source: a male donor with ankylosing spondylitis.

The V gene is TRBV18, the J gene TRBJ1-6, with TRBD1 matching 8 bases. Trimming removed 2 bases from V and 9 bases from J; junction bases left unmatched: 9. Germline V lookup: CDR1 KGHSH, CDR2 LQKENI. CDR3 length: 16 amino acids. CDR3: CASSPTGQGLSSPLHF. CDR3 DNA sequence: TGTGCCAGCTCACCAACCGGACAGGGATTGAGTTCACCCCTCCACTTT.

This clonotype was picked up many times. V is TRBV7-2 and J is TRBJ2-4, with D perhaps given as TRBD1 or TRBD2 (5 bases each). Trimming took 1 base from V and 0 from J, leaving 13 bases between them. The CDR3 has 17 amino acids. Germline lookup yields CDR1 SGHTA and CDR2 FQGNSA. The CDR3 spells CASSLGVGTLAKNIQYF. The CDR3 DNA is TGTGCCAGCAGCTTAGGAGTGGGGACCCTAGCCAAAAACATTCAGTACTTC.

This clonotype was found many times. The chain carries TRBV7-9 and TRBJ2-7; possibly TRBD1 for D (6 bases). V shed 7 bases and J shed 2 bases, with 15 bases lying between them. The CDR3 length is 14 residues. Germline V gene sequence: CDR1 SEHNR, CDR2 FQNEAQ (reference sequence). CDR3 amino acids: CASIDYRVTYEQYF. DNA for the CDR3: TGTGCCAGCATCGATTACAGGGTAACCTACGAGCAGTACTTC.

At least ten counts were recorded for this clonotype. V usage is TRBV10-3 and J usage is TRBJ2-5, with D possibly TRBD1 on 5 matching bases. The length of the CDR3 is 12 residues. The germline V gene encodes CDR1 ENHRY and CDR2 SYGVKD. The V and J ends lost 8 bases and 3 bases respectively, with 10 bases between them. The DNA of the CDR3 is TGTGCCATCGGGGTCAGGGAAGAGACCCAGTACTTC. Its protein product is CAIGVREETQYF.

This clonotype has only a few counts. V gene TRBV6-5 combines with J gene TRBJ2-6, with 7 bases identical to TRBD1. J gave up 2 bases and V 2 bases, and 12 bases lay outside the gene matches. The CDR3 covers 19 residues. Per germline, CDR1 MNHEY and CDR2 SVGAGI. CDR3 amino acids: CASSYRARDSLAGANVLTF. CDR3 bases: TGTGCCAGCAGTTACAGAGCTCGGGACAGTTTGGCTGGGGCCAACGTCCTGACTTTC.

This clonotype was seen ten or more times. The chain joins TRBV10-3 to TRBJ1-5, with a weak D call TRBD1 (5 bases). The germline V and J ends were trimmed by 2 bases and 1 base, with 12 bases remaining between them. The length of the CDR3 is 16 residues. The germline CDR1 and CDR2 sequences are ENHRY and SYGVKD. Here the CDR3 DNA reads TGTGCCATCAGTGAGGTGGGGGGAAAGAGCAATCAGCCCCAGCATTTT. The encoded protein is CAISEVGGKSNQPQHF.

This clonotype appeared many times. The chain couples TRBV5-5 to TRBJ2-7; D is uncertain. The CDR3 is 16 amino acids. The V gene's germline CDR1 is SGHKS and CDR2 YYEKEE (reference sequence). The V and J ends lost 0 bases and 1 base respectively, with 14 bases between them. CDR3 DNA sequence: TGTGCCAGCAGCTTGGACAGAACGGTGGCGTCCTACGAGCAGTACTTC. Amino acid sequence: CASSLDRTVASYEQYF.

Ten or more counts support this clonotype. The rearrangement joins TRBV20-1 to TRBJ2-5; TRBD2 might be the D (7 bases). Germline CDR1 is DFQATT and CDR2 is SNEGSKA (reference sequence). The V gene lost 0 bases and the J gene lost 5 bases, with 13 bases spanning the gap. The CDR3 contains 14 residues. CDR3 residues: CSARDPGGAETQYF. Written as DNA, the CDR3 is TGCAGTGCTAGAGATCCGGGGGGCGCGGAGACCCAGTACTTC.

This clonotype has a count of ten or more. The rearrangement joins TRBV20-1 to TRBJ2-7; D is undetermined. The germline gives CDR1 DFQATT, CDR2 SNEGSKA (reference sequence). The CDR3 spans 11 residues. The V end lost 3 bases, the J end lost 3 bases, and 6 bases lay between the germline ends. The CDR3, as DNA: TGCAGTGCTAGTAGCCGCTACGAGCAGTACTTC. This sequence encodes CSASSRYEQYF.

The genes are TRBV5-1 and TRBJ2-2; perhaps TRBD2 as D (6 bases). The V and J ends lost 4 bases and 1 base respectively, with 17 bases between them. CDR3 size: 17 residues. Germline CDR1 SGHRS, CDR2 YFSETQ. The CDR3 loop reads CASSRRAGSGNTGELFF. CDR3 nucleotides: TGCGCCAGCAGCCGGAGGGCGGGGTCAGGGAACACCGGGGAGCTGTTTTTT. Full variable domain (missing parts from reference TRBV5-1 and TRBJ2-2): KAGVTQTPRYLIKTRGQQVTLSCSPISGHRSVSWYQQTPGQGLQFLFEYFSETQRNKGNFPGRFSGRQFSNSRSEMNVSTLELGDSALYLCASSRRAGSGNTGELFFGEGSRLTVL.